Sequencing of this T cell receptor beta chain was carried out in a study of graft-versus-host responses after intestinal transplantation. General study results and limits: Levels of circulating GvH clones at their peak were associated with early post-transplant HvG declines. The study found high graft-versus-host to host-versus-graft clonal ratios in allografts of patients with graft-donor T cell macrochimerism.

As for this clone: Its antigen is currently unknown.

Sequenced by immunoSEQ multiplex PCR; TCRdb stores in-frame clones only, minus some. Among approximately 97,000 clones listed, about nine tenths were seen once. Trimming at V came to 5 bases and at J to 4 bases, leaving 7 bases not matched to a gene. The CDR3 extends over 14 amino acids. Germline CDR1 reads GTSNPN; CDR2 reads SVGIG (reference sequence). The TCR sequence derives from a human donor who was the organ donor for an intestinal transplant. The chain couples TRBV30 to TRBJ2-1; 8 bases are a match to TRBD1. The sample was unstimulated CD8+ T cells sorted from spleen or lymph node cells, taken before transplant. This CDR3 reads CAWDGQGKYNEQFF. Written as DNA, the CDR3 is TGTGCCTGGGATGGACAGGGCAAATACAATGAGCAGTTCTTC.